This record looks at one T cell receptor (beta chain) sequence and its context. Antigen: not known. About 30,000 T cell genomes, or around 180 ng DNA, went into the sorted-subset replicate PCRs. The repertoire was sequenced with immunoSEQ multiplex PCR; TCRdb's copy has only in-frame clones and lacks some. The data show some 580,000 clones, with more than 95% seen just once and roughly 0.055% held by the top ten. This sample was included in a study of shared clonotypes between healthy human individuals. Whole-study findings and limits: It was the few donors that limited the genetic and exposure-history diversity represented.

Adult donors, all healthy and HIV-negative, had no recent acute infections or vaccinations. In germline, CDR1 is SGHDT, CDR2 YYEEEE. This CDR3 region has 13 residues. V shed 4 bases and J shed 2 bases, with 10 bases lying between them. The sequenced sample was naive CD4+ T cells sorted from blood. Subset reported: CD45RA+ positively selected. The rearrangement joins TRBV5-6 to TRBJ2-7, with D perhaps assigned TRBD1 or TRBD2 (5 bases each). This TCR derives from a woman between 25 and 40 years old in good health. The CDR3 protein is CASSKGRAYEQYF. CDR3 nucleotides: TGTGCCAGCAGCAAGGGACGGGCCTACGAGCAGTACTTC.